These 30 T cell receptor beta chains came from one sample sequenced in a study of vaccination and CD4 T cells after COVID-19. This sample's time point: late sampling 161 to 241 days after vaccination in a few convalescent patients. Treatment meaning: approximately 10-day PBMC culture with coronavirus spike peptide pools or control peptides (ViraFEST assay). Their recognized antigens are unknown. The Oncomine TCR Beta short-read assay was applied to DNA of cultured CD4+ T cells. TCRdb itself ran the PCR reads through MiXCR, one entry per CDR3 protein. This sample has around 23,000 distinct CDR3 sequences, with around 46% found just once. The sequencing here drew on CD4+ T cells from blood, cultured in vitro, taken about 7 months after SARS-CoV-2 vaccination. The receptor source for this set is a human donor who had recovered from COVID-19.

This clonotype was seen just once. The CDR3, as DNA: TGTGCCACCAGTGATTGGTGGGAGCCGGGAACGCAGTATTTT. This codes for CATSDWWEPGTQYF. This chain uses TRBV24-1 with TRBJ2-3; D is possibly TRBD2 (5 bases). Germline V lookup: CDR1 KGHDR, CDR2 SFDVKD. V was shortened by 2 bases and J by 9 bases, with 14 bases between the two germline ends. This CDR3 is 14 amino acids long.

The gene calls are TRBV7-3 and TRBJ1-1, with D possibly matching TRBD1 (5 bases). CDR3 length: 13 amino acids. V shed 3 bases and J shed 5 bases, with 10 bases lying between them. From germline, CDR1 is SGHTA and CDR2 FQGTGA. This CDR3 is CASSFGGGTEAFF. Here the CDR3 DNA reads TGTGCCAGCAGCTTTGGGGGAGGTACTGAAGCTTTCTTT.

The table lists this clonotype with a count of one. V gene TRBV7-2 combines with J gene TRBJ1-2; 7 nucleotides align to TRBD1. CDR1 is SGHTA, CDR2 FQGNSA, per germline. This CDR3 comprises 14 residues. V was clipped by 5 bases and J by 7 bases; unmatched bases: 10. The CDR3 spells CASSVPGQLVGYTF. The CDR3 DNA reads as TGTGCCAGCAGCGTTCCGGGACAGTTAGTTGGCTACACCTTC.

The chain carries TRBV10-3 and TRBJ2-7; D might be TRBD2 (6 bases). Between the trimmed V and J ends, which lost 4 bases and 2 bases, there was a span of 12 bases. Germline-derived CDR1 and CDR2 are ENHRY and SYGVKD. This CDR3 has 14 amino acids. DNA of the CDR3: TGTGCCATCAGTGGGGCGGGAAGTACCTACGAGCAGTACTTC. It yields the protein CAISGAGSTYEQYF.

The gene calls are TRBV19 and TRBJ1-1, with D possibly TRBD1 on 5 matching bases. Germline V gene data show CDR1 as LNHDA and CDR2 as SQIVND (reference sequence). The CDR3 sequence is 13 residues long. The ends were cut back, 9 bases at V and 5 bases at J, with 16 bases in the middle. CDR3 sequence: CASKALDITEAFF. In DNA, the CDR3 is TGTGCCAGCAAGGCTTTGGACATAACTGAAGCTTTCTTT. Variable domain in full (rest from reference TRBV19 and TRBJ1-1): DGGITQSPKYLFRKEGQNVTLSCEQNLNHDAMYWYRQDPGQGLRLIYYSQIVNDFQKGDIAEGYSVSREKKESFPLTVTSAQKNPTAFYLCASKALDITEAFFGQGTRLTVV.

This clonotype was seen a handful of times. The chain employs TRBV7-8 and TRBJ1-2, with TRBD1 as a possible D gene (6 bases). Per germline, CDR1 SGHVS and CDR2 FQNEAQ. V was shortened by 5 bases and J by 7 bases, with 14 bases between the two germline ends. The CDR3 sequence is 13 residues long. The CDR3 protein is CASSNRDTSGYTF. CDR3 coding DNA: TGTGCCAGCAGCAACCGGGACACGAGTGGCTACACCTTC.

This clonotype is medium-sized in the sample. The CDR3 bases are TGTGCCAGCAGCCCGGGACTGAGGGACCGCGAGCAGTACTTC. Translated, it gives CASSPGLRDREQYF. The chain carries TRBV7-2 and TRBJ2-7; TRBD2 might be the D (6 bases). Germline-derived CDR1 and CDR2 are SGHTA and FQGNSA. The CDR3 runs to 14 residues. V dropped 5 bases and J dropped 6 bases, with 17 bases sitting between them.

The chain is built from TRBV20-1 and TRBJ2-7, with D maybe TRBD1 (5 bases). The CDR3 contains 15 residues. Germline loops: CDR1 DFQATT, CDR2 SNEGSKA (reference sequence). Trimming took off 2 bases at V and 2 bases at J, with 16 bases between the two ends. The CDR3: CSARRGGLPTYEQYF. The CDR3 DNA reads TGCAGTGCTAGAAGGGGCGGATTACCAACCTACGAGCAGTACTTC.

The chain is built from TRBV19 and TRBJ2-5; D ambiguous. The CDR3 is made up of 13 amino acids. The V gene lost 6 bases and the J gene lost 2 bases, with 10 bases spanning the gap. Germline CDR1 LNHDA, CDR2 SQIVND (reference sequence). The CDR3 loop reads CASSFQDQETQYF. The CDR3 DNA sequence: TGTGCCAGTAGCTTTCAGGATCAAGAGACCCAGTACTTC. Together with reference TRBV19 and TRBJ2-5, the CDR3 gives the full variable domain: DGGITQSPKYLFRKEGQNVTLSCEQNLNHDAMYWYRQDPGQGLRLIYYSQIVNDFQKGDIAEGYSVSREKKESFPLTVTSAQKNPTAFYLCASSFQDQETQYFGPGTRLLVL.

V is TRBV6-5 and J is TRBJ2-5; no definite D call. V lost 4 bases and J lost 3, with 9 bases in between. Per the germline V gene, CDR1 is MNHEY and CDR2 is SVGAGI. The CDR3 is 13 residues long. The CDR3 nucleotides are TGTGCCAGCAGTTTGTATTCGAAAGAGACCCAGTACTTC. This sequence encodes CASSLYSKETQYF.

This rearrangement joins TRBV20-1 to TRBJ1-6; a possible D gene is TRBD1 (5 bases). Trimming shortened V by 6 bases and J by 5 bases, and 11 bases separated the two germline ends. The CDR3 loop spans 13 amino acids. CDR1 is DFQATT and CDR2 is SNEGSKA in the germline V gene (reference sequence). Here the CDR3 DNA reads TGCAGTGCCGCAGACAGAGATAATTCACCCCTCCACTTT. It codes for CSAADRDNSPLHF.

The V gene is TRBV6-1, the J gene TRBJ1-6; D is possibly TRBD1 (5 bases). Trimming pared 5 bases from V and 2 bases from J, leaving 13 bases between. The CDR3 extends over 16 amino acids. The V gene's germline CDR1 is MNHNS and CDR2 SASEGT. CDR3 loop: CASSPTALPYNSPLHF. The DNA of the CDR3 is TGTGCCAGCAGTCCGACAGCCTTACCCTATAATTCACCCCTCCACTTT.

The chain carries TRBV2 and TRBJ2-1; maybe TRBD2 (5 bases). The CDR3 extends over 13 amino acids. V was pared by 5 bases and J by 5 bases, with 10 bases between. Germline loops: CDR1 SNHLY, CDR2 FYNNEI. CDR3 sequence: CASSKDYNNEQFF. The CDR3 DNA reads TGTGCCAGCAGTAAAGACTACAACAATGAGCAGTTCTTC.

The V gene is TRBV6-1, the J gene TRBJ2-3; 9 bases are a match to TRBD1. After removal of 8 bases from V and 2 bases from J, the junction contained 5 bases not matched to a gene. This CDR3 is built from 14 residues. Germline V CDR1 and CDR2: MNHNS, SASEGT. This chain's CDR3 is CASGNRGLTDTQYF. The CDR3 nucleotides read TGTGCCAGCGGTAACAGGGGGCTCACAGATACGCAGTATTTT.

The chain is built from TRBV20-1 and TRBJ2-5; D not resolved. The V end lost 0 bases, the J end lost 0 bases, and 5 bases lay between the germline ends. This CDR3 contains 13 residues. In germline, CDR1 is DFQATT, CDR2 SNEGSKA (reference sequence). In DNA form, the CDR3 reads TGCAGTGCTAGAGACGACGACCAAGAGACCCAGTACTTC. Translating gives CSARDDDQETQYF.

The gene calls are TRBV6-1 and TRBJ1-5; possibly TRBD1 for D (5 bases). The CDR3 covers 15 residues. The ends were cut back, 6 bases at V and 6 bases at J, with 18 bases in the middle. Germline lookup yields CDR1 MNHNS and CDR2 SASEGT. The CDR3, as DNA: TGTGCCAGCAGACGCGGGAAGACAGAGGGTCAGCCCCAGCATTTT. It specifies CASRRGKTEGQPQHF.

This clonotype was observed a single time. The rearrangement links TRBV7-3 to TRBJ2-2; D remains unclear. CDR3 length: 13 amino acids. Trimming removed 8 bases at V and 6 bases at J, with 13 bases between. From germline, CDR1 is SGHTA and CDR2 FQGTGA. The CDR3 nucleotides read TGTGCCAGCGGAACAAGGGCAGCCGGGGAGCTGTTTTTT. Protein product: CASGTRAAGELFF.

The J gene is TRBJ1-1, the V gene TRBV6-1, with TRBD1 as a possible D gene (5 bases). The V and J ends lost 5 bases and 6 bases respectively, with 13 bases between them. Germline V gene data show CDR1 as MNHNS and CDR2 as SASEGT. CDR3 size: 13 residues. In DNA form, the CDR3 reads TGTGCCAGCAGTAGGGGTTGGAGCGCTGAAGCTTTCTTT. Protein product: CASSRGWSAEAFF.

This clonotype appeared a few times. This CDR3 reads CASSDLAGGGETQYF. The DNA for the CDR3 is TGTGCCAGCAGCGACCTAGCGGGAGGGGGGGAGACCCAGTACTTC. V and J are TRBV6-1 and TRBJ2-5, with 12 bases that match TRBD2. Germline assignment: CDR1 MNHNS and CDR2 SASEGT. The CDR3 is 15 residues long. Trimming took 6 bases from V and 5 from J; bases not matched to a gene: 7.

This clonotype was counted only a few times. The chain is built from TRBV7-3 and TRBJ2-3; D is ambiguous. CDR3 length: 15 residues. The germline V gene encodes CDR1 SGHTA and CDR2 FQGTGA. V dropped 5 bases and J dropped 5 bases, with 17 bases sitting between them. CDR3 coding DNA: TGTGCCAGCAGCCCCCGAGCAGGAGCAAGAGATACGCAGTATTTT. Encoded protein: CASSPRAGARDTQYF.

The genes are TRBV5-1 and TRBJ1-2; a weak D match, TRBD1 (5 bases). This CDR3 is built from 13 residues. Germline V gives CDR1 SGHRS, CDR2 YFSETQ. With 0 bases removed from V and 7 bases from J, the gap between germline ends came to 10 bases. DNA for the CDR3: TGCGCCAGCAGCTTGGATGCAGGGTCTGGCTACACCTTC. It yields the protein CASSLDAGSGYTF.

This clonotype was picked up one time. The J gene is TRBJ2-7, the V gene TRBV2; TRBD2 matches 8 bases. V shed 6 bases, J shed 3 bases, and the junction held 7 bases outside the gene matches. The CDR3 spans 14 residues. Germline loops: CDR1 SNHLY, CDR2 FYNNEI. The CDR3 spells CASSPTSGGYEQYF. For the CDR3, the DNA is TGTGCCAGCAGCCCCACTAGCGGAGGCTACGAGCAGTACTTC.

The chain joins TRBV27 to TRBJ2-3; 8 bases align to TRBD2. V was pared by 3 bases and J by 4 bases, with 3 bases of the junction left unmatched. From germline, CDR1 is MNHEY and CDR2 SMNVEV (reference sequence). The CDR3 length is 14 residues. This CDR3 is CASSFREGSDTQYF. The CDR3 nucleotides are TGTGCCAGCAGTTTCCGGGAGGGGTCAGATACGCAGTATTTT.

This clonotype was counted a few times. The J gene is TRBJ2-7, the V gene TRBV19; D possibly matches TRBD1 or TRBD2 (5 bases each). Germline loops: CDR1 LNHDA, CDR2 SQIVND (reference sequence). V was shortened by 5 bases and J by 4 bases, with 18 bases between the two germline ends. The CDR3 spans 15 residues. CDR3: CASSSVRDGLYEQYF. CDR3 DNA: TGTGCCAGTAGTTCCGTACGGGACGGTCTATACGAGCAGTACTTC.

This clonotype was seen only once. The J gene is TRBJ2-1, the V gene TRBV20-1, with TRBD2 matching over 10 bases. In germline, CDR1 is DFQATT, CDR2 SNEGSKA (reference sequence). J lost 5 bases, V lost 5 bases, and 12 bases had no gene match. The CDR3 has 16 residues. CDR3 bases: TGCAGTGCTCAGAGAGGAGCGGGAGGGCCAAACAATGAGCAGTTCTTC. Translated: CSAQRGAGGPNNEQFF.

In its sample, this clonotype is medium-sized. In DNA, the CDR3 is TGTGCCACCAGCAGAGATTTAGGAGGGGATGGCTACACCTTC. Translation: CATSRDLGGDGYTF. The V gene is TRBV15, the J gene TRBJ1-2; tentative D call: TRBD1 (5 bases). The V and J ends lost 0 bases and 6 bases respectively, with 11 bases between them. Germline V gene sequence: CDR1 LNHNV, CDR2 YYDKDF (reference sequence). This CDR3 is 14 amino acids long.

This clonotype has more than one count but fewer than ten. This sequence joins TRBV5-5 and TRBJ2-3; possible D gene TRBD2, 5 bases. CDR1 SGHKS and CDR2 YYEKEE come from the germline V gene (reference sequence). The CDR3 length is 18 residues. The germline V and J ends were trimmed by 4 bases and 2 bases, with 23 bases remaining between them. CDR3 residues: CASSRWGAGSGFTDTQYF. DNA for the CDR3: TGTGCCAGCAGCCGGTGGGGAGCTGGGTCGGGCTTCACAGATACGCAGTATTTT.

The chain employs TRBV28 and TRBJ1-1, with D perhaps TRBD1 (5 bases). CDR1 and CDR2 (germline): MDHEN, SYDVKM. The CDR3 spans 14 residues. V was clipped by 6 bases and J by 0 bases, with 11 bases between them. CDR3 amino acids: CASSPGQMNTEAFF. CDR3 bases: TGTGCCAGCAGCCCGGGGCAAATGAACACTGAAGCTTTCTTT.

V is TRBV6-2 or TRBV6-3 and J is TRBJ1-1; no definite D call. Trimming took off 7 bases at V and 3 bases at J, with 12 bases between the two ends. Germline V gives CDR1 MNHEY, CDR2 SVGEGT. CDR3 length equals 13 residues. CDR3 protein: CASTGRPHTEAFF. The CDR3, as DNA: TGTGCCAGCACGGGGAGGCCCCACACTGAAGCTTTCTTT.

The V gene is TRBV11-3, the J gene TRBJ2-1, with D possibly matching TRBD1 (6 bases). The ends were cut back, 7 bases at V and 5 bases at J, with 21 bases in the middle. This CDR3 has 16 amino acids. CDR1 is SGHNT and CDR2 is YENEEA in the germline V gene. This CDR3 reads CASTPQQGECNNEQFF. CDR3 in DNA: TGTGCCAGCACCCCCCAACAGGGTGAATGTAACAATGAGCAGTTCTTC.